The TCR beta chain under discussion was sequenced for a study of blood T cell repertoires in COVID-19. Study-wide context: T cells, B-cell-depleted T cells, or PBMCs provided the cDNA or gDNA that served as material.

The V gene lost 1 base and the J gene lost 7 bases, with 8 bases spanning the gap. CDR1 MGHRA and CDR2 YSYEKL come from the germline V gene. The CDR3 length is 14 residues. Note on this clone: This same CDR3 is encoded by further DNA sequences in the sample.

Authors' processing steps: Amplification from reference gene primers served as the basis for estimated nucleated cell counts. Only in-frame clones appear in the TCRdb table, and some are missing; sequencing was by immunoSEQ multiplex PCR. V and J calls and clone size are those listed in that table; D and trimming were worked out from the DNA. The data show 60,000 or so clones, with approximately 84% seen just once and roughly 3.5% held by the top ten. This receptor was obtained from a man in his sixties with acute or convalescent COVID-19. The rearrangement joins TRBV4-1 to TRBJ1-6; D remains unclear. The sequencing sample was made of peripheral blood. CDR3 loop: CASSQVTGNSPLHF. CDR3 DNA sequence: TGCGCCAGCAGCCAAGTTACGGGAAATTCACCCCTCCACTTT.